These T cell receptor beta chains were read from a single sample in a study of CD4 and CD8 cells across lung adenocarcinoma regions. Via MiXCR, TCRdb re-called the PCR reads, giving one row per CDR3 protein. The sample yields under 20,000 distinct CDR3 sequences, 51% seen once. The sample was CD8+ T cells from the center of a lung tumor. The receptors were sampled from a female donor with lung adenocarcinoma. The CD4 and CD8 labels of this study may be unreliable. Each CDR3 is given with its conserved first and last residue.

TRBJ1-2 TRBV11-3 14 CASSLDPGDGGYTF
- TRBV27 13 CASRPREAGEQYF
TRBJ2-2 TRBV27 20 CASSLGIVLAGGPSTGELFF
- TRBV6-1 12 CASSGSHNAQFF
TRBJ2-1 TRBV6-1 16 CASRKASGGSYNEQFF
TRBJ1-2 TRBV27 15 CASSFATGQGNGYTF
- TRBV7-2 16 CASSLGLETAKETQFF
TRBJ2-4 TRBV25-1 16 CASSEPGPCAKDIQYF
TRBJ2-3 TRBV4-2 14 CASSQDLSVDTQYF
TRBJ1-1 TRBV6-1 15 CASSETWTPNTEAFF
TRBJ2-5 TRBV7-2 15 CASSLQGGGGETQYF
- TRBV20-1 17 CSARRLAGGAGRETQYF
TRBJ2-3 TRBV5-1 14 CASSLRTGTDTQYF
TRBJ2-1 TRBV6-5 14 CASSSGGLDNEQFF
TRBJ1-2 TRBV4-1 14 CASSQGVTAYGYTF
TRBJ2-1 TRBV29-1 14 CSVVNPPRVNEQFF
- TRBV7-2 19 CASSLGGRGRTSYYNEQFF
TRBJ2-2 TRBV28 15 CASSISQGATGELFF
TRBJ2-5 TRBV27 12 CASSAKGETQYF
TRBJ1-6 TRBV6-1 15 CASREEYYYNSPLHF
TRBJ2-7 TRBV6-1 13 CASTRAGAHEQYF
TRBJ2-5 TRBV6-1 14 CASTWDPYQETQYF
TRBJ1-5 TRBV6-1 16 CASTVSGGRGNQPLHF
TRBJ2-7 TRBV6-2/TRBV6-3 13 CASRTSGRYEQYF
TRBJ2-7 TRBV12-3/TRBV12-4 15 CASSGRRAGAYEQYF
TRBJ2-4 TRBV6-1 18 CASSRRLAGGRGTDTQYF
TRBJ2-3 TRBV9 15 CASSASQGFTDTQYF
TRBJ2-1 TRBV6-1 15 CASSEALGAGYEQFF
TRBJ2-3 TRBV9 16 CASSVGPRGRTDTQYF
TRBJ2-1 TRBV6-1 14 CATAFLPTGTEQFF
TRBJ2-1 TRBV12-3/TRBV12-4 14 CASKGPAGENEQFF
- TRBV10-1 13 CASSVAPEGTQYF
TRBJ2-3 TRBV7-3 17 CASSRTSGGAVTDTQYF
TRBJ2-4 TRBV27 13 CASNRDRENIQYF
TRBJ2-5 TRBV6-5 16 CASSYSRSGGGETQYF
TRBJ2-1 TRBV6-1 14 CASSVVMGLDEQFF
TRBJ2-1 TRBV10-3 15 CAIRTSGRGHNEQFF
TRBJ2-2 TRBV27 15 CASPRRDKNTGELFF
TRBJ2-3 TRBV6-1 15 CARGREDSSTDTQYF
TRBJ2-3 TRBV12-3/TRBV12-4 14 CASSLGSVTDTQYF